Below, one T cell receptor beta chain is given with its context. The germline V gene has CDR1 SGHTA and CDR2 FQGTGA. CDR3 size: 14 residues. Trimming took off 5 bases at V and 7 bases at J, with 15 bases between the two ends. This record comes from a study of spatial heterogeneity in lung cancer. TCRdb analysed the 5' RACE reads with MiXCR anew, one entry per CDR3 protein. The repertoire holds some 100,000 distinct CDR3 sequences, with approximately 12% as singletons. This sample's time point: sample taken at primary tumor resection. The chain recombines TRBV7-3 with TRBJ2-1; the D gene could be TRBD1 or TRBD2 (5 bases each). This clonotype originated in a male donor with early-stage non-small cell lung cancer. The source material was PBMCs, sampled at surgery. The CDR3 DNA reads TGTGCCAGCAGCCGGGGCGGGCCAGAAAATGAGCAGTTCTTC. This translates into CASSRGGPENEQFF.